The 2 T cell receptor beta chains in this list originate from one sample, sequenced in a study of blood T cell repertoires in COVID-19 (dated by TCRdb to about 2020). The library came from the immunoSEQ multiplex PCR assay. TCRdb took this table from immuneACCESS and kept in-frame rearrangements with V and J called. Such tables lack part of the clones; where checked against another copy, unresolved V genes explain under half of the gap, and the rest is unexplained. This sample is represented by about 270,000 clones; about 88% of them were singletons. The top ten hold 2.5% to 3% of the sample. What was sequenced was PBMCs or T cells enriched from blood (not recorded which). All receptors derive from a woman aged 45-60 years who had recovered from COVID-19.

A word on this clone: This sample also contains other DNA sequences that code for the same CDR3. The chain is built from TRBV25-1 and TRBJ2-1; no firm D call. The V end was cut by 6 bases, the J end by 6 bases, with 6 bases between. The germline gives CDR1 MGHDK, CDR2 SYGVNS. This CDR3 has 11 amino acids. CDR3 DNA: TGTGCCAGCAGCAGAGGCAATGAGCAGTTCTTC. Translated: CASSRGNEQFF.

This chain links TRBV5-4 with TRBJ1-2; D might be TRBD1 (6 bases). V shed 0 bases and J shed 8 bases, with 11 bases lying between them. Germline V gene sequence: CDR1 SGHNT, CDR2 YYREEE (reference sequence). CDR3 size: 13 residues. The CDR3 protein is CASSLAGVQGYTF. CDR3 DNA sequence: TGTGCCAGCAGCTTGGCAGGGGTGCAGGGCTACACCTTC.